A selection of T cell receptor beta chains follows, all from one sample in a study of T cells in Graves' hyperthyroidism and ophthalmopathy. TCRdb processed the multiplex PCR reads anew with MiXCR; each CDR3 protein has one entry. The sample contains some 440,000 distinct CDR3 sequences, about 15% of which appear only once. The sample comprised blood. The receptors here all came from a woman aged 18-29 years with Graves' hyperthyroidism. Both conserved end residues are part of each CDR3. The D gene is left open where the match is weak. Size is stated for part of the rows, as once, few or many counts, or as a class when the clone is expanded.

clone_size	v_call	j_call	d_call	cdr3_nt	cdr3_aa
many	TRBV18	TRBJ2-2	-	TGTGCCAGCTCACCATTTTCGAACACCGGGGAGCTGTTTTTT	CASSPFSNTGELFF
-	TRBV9	TRBJ2-3	-	TGTGCCAGCAGCTGGGCAGAGAGCACAGATACGCAGTATTTT	CASSWAESTDTQYF
few	TRBV12-3/TRBV12-4	TRBJ2-2	TRBD1	TGTGCCAGCAGTTTAGGGGACAGGGCGGCCGGGGAGCTGTTTTTT	CASSLGDRAAGELFF
few	TRBV27	TRBJ2-3	-	TGTGCCAGCAGTCCCCCTAGTTCCCCAGATACGCAGTATTTT	CASSPPSSPDTQYF
many	TRBV11-2	TRBJ2-3	-	TGTGCCAGCAGCTTAGCGATAACAGGGCCGCAGTATTTT	CASSLAITGPQYF
-	TRBV14	TRBJ1-2	-	TGTGCCAGCAGCCAGGTGGGGCAGAGTGTCTACACCTTC	CASSQVGQSVYTF
-	TRBV20-1	TRBJ2-7	TRBD2	TGCAGTGCTAGAGAACTAGCGGGAGGGGAGCAGTACTTC	CSARELAGGEQYF
-	TRBV5-1	TRBJ2-7	-	TGCGCCAGCAGCTTGGCTGGGGTTACTTCCTACGAGCAGTACTTC	CASSLAGVTSYEQYF
many	TRBV3-1	TRBJ2-1	-	TGTGCCAGCAGCCAAGATGACCTGCTCCTCAATGAGCAGTTCTTC	CASSQDDLLLNEQFF
many	TRBV12-3/TRBV12-4	TRBJ1-6	-	TGTGCCTCTCATAACGGGCAGGGTACTTCACCCCTCCACTTT	CASHNGQGTSPLHF
many	TRBV14	TRBJ2-1	TRBD2	TGTGCCAGCAGCCCAGAGCCTTGGCTAGCGGGAGACCATGAGCAGTTCTTC	CASSPEPWLAGDHEQFF
many	TRBV5-1	TRBJ2-2	-	TGCGCCAGCAGCCTCATGGGGGGAAACACCGGGGAGCTGTTTTTT	CASSLMGGNTGELFF
many	TRBV6-1	TRBJ2-7	-	TGTGCCAGCAGTCCCGGGGGCGGTATCTCCTACGAGCAGTACTTC	CASSPGGGISYEQYF
many	TRBV13	TRBJ1-6	-	TGTGCCAGCAGCTTCGGGGATGGGGGTAATTCACCCCTCCACTTT	CASSFGDGGNSPLHF
few	TRBV29-1	TRBJ2-7	-	TGCAGCGTTGACAGGGGAATAGGCGAGCAGTACTTC	CSVDRGIGEQYF
many	TRBV7-8	TRBJ2-1	TRBD2	TGTGCCAGCAGCTTTGGGGTAGCGGGAGGTCCCACCTACAATGAGCAGTTCTTC	CASSFGVAGGPTYNEQFF
-	TRBV20-1	TRBJ2-7	-	TGCAGTGCTTGGACAGAGATCATCAACTCAAGGCGTTCCTACGAGCAGTACTTC	CSAWTEIINSRRSYEQYF
many	TRBV3-1	TRBJ1-6	-	TGTGCCAGCAGCCAAGGTCAGGCCCTCCACTTT	CASSQGQALHF
many	TRBV7-3	TRBJ1-2	-	TGTGCCAGCAGCCGGACAGTACCTAACTATGGCTACACCTTC	CASSRTVPNYGYTF
-	TRBV12-3/TRBV12-4	TRBJ2-5	TRBD1	TGTGCCAGCAGTTTGACAGGGGGGGAGGGAGAGACCCAGTACTTC	CASSLTGGEGETQYF
many	TRBV27	TRBJ1-5	-	TGTGCCAGATCACAGACGGAGGATCCTAGCAATCAGCCCCAGCATTTT	CARSQTEDPSNQPQHF
many	TRBV7-9	TRBJ1-4	TRBD1	TGTGCCAGCAGCTTAGCCAATCCCGGGACAGGTGATGAAAAACTGTTTTTT	CASSLANPGTGDEKLFF
many	TRBV11-2	TRBJ1-3	-	TGTGCCAGCAGCTTTGGAGGGGGAAACACCATATATTTT	CASSFGGGNTIYF
many	TRBV12-3/TRBV12-4	TRBJ2-1	TRBD2	TGTGCCAGCAGTTTTATTAGCGGGGCGTACAATGAGCAGTTCTTC	CASSFISGAYNEQFF
many	TRBV29-1	TRBJ1-1	-	TGCAGCGTTGCCATGGCTGGGGAGAACACTGAAGCTTTCTTT	CSVAMAGENTEAFF
many	TRBV12-3/TRBV12-4	TRBJ2-7	-	TGTGCCAGCAGTGGTGACAGCTCCTACGAGCAGTACTTC	CASSGDSSYEQYF
few	TRBV6-1	TRBJ2-5	-	TGTGCCAGCAGTGAAAACACCTACTGGATGTACTTC	CASSENTYWMYF
few	TRBV4-1	TRBJ1-4	TRBD1	TGCGCCAGCAGCCAAGAAGATTCCAGGGGGGGATCGCTTTCCTATGAAAAACTGTTTTTT	CASSQEDSRGGSLSYEKLFF
many	TRBV11-1	TRBJ1-6	-	TGTGCCAGCAGCAGAAAAGGGCACAGGGTGCCTGGGCGGAATTCACCCCTCCACTTT	CASSRKGHRVPGRNSPLHF
many	TRBV2	TRBJ1-2	-	TGTGCCAGCAGTGGCTCAAGACAACCAGCTAACTATGGCTACACCTTC	CASSGSRQPANYGYTF
many	TRBV6-5	TRBJ1-2	-	TGTGCCAGCAGTTACGTCGGGGGCGCGAAAGGCTACACCTTC	CASSYVGGAKGYTF
many	TRBV9	TRBJ2-7	TRBD2	TGTGCCAGCAGCGCTACTAGCGGGTCCAGCTCCTACGAGCAGTACTTC	CASSATSGSSSYEQYF